A selection of T cell receptor beta chains follows, all from one sample in a study of blood T cell repertoires in COVID-19. This table comes from immunoSEQ multiplex PCR, and its TCRdb copy is limited to in-frame clones, with some not included. The sample carries approximately 360,000 clones, around 87% recorded once. The specimen sequenced was PBMCs or T cells enriched from blood (not recorded which). These receptors originate from a man aged 35 to 55 in a cohort exposed to, infected with or recovered from COVID-19 (not recorded which). CDR3s include the opening cysteine and the closing phenylalanine or tryptophan. A D gene is named only where the DNA matches it firmly. Clone size is stated in some rows and not others, as once, few, many or a class when expanded.

cdr3_aa cdr3_nt v_call d_call j_call clone_size
CASSFASSYNEQFF TGCGCCAGCAGCTTTGCTAGCTCCTACAATGAGCAGTTCTTC TRBV5-1 . TRBJ2-1 .
CASRAYSRNYGYTF TGTGCCAGCAGGGCCTACAGTCGAAACTATGGCTACACCTTC TRBV27 . TRBJ1-2 .
CASSLGTSGRGEQFF TGCGCCAGCAGCTTGGGGACTAGCGGGAGAGGTGAGCAGTTCTTC TRBV5-1 TRBD2 TRBJ2-1 few
CSVERGITGNGYTF TGCAGCGTTGAAAGGGGAATAACAGGGAATGGCTACACCTTC TRBV29-1 . TRBJ1-2 .
CAISESGLRGYGYTF TGTGCCATCAGTGAATCTGGTCTCAGGGGGTATGGCTACACCTTC TRBV10-3 TRBD1 TRBJ1-2 .
CASSSDSTLHF TGTGCCAGCAGTTCCGACAGTACTCTCCACTTT TRBV12-3/TRBV12-4 . TRBJ1-6 .
CASSPPGAAAYGYTF TGTGCCAGCTCACCACCAGGGGCGGCTGCTTATGGCTACACCTTC TRBV18 . TRBJ1-2 .
CASSLTGTGTYNEQFF TGTGCCAGCAGCTTAACTGGGACAGGGACCTACAATGAGCAGTTCTTC TRBV7-3 TRBD1 TRBJ2-1 once
CASSYSGETYEQYF TGTGCCAGCAGTTACTCGGGCGAAACCTACGAGCAGTACTTC TRBV6-6 . TRBJ2-7 .
CASSPERGQETQYF TGTGCCAGCAGCCCTGAGAGAGGTCAAGAGACCCAGTACTTC TRBV11-1 . TRBJ2-5 once
CASSLGTSGSADTQYF TGCGCCAGCAGCTTGGGGACTAGCGGGAGCGCAGATACGCAGTATTTT TRBV5-1 TRBD2 TRBJ2-3 .
CASSFQGQVYNSPLHF TGTGCCAGCAGTTTTCAGGGACAGGTCTATAATTCACCCCTCCACTTT TRBV27 TRBD1 TRBJ1-6 few
CASSLALADETQYF TGTGCCAGCAGCTTAGCACTAGCTGACGAGACCCAGTACTTC TRBV7-7 . TRBJ2-5 .
CASSPRTTTDEKLFF TGTGCCAGCTCACCAAGGACAACAACTGATGAAAAACTGTTTTTT TRBV18 . TRBJ1-4 once
CASSLKGAPIYF TGTGCCAGCAGCTTAAAAGGGGCCCCCATATATTTT TRBV7-8 . TRBJ1-3 .
CASSGDRGQNTEAFF TGTGCCAGCAGCGGGGACAGGGGGCAGAACACTGAAGCTTTCTTT TRBV9 TRBD1 TRBJ1-1 once
CASSLNNRAYTQYF TGCGCCAGCAGCTTGAATAATCGTGCGTATACGCAGTATTTT TRBV5-1 . TRBJ2-3 .
CATSSNDRGRLQPQHF TGTGCCACCAGCAGTAATGACAGGGGGCGCCTGCAGCCCCAGCATTTT TRBV15 TRBD1 TRBJ1-5 once
CASSPQAGDRAYNEQFF TGTGCCAGCAGCCCACAGGCAGGGGACAGGGCCTACAATGAGCAGTTCTTC TRBV6-2/TRBV6-3 TRBD1 TRBJ2-1 .
CASSRHSDTSGNTIYF TGTGCCAGCAGCCGACATAGCGATACCTCTGGAAACACCATATATTTT TRBV5-5 . TRBJ1-3 .
CASSPRGQGKNIQYF TGTGCCAGCAGTCCGAGGGGACAGGGCAAAAACATTCAGTACTTC TRBV28 TRBD1 TRBJ2-4 .
CASSIALAGGRTGELFF TGTGCCAGTAGTATAGCCCTAGCGGGAGGTCGGACCGGGGAGCTGTTTTTT TRBV19 TRBD2 TRBJ2-2 .
CASSSRPGYGAMNF TGTGCCAGCAGTTCTAGACCCGGGTATGGGGCGATGAACTTC TRBV27 . TRBJ2-4 .
CASSQETSRGSNQPQHF TGCGCCAGCAGCCAAGAGACGAGCCGGGGTTCAAATCAGCCCCAGCATTTT TRBV4-1 . TRBJ1-5 .
CASSKQGAWANVLTF TGCGCCAGCAGCAAACAGGGCGCCTGGGCCAACGTCCTGACTTTC TRBV10-2 . TRBJ2-6 .
CASTLSWVGNSPLHF TGTGCCAGCACCCTGTCCTGGGTCGGGAATTCACCCCTCCACTTT TRBV28 . TRBJ1-6 few
CASRTGAEAFF TGTGCCAGCAGAACAGGGGCTGAAGCTTTCTTT TRBV7-9 TRBD1 TRBJ1-1 .
CASSLLLAGETQYF TGCGCCAGCAGCTTGCTACTAGCGGGAGAGACCCAGTACTTC TRBV5-1 TRBD2 TRBJ2-5 .
CASSEARQGDSEAFF TGTGCCAGCAGTGAAGCGCGACAAGGGGACAGTGAAGCTTTCTTT TRBV2 TRBD1 TRBJ1-1 .
CASSRDSSTDTQYF TGCGCCAGCAGCCGCGACAGCAGCACAGATACGCAGTATTTT TRBV5-1 . TRBJ2-3 .
CASSLGRQVLLDGYTF TGTGCCAGCAGTCTCGGTCGACAGGTATTGTTGGATGGCTACACCTTC TRBV28 . TRBJ1-2 .
CASTQIGGYTF TGTGCCAGCACCCAAATCGGGGGCTACACCTTC TRBV2 . TRBJ1-2 .
CASSLDPAAGIQYF TGCGCCAGCAGCTTGGATCCTGCCGCGGGCATTCAGTACTTC TRBV5-1 . TRBJ2-4 once
CASSLGQGWTEKLFF TGTGCCAGCAGCTTAGGCCAGGGGTGGACGGAAAAACTGTTTTTT TRBV7-9 . TRBJ1-4 .
CASSKRPSGTSTDTQYF TGTGCCAGTAGTAAAAGACCTAGCGGGACTAGCACAGATACGCAGTATTTT TRBV19 TRBD2 TRBJ2-3 few
CASSQDAGWGGELFF TGTGCCAGCAGCCAAGATGCAGGGTGGGGCGGGGAGCTGTTTTTT TRBV3-1/TRBV3-2 . TRBJ2-2 .
CASSLLLAGGPNEQFF TGCGCCAGCAGCCTTTTATTGGCGGGAGGGCCGAATGAGCAGTTCTTC TRBV5-1 TRBD2 TRBJ2-1 .
CAPNRQGSYGYTF TGTGCCCCGAACCGACAGGGAAGCTATGGCTACACCTTC TRBV6-6 TRBD1 TRBJ1-2 few
CASSSRQGGTGELFF TGTGCCAGCAGCTCCCGACAGGGGGGGACCGGGGAGCTGTTTTTT TRBV7-9 TRBD1 TRBJ2-2 .
CASRPSGRYNEQFF TGTGCCAGTAGGCCCAGCGGACGATACAATGAGCAGTTCTTC TRBV19 . TRBJ2-1 .
CASSDGEAGFF TGTGCCAGCAGTGATGGCGAAGCGGGGTTCTTC TRBV2 . TRBJ2-1 .
CATSRGGTGSYGYTF TGTGCCACCAGCAGAGGTGGGACAGGGAGCTATGGCTACACCTTC TRBV15 TRBD1 TRBJ1-2 few
CASSQGGRSSYNEQFF TGTGCCAGCAGCCAAGGGGGGCGGAGCTCCTACAATGAGCAGTTCTTC TRBV14 . TRBJ2-1 .
CASSRTGTSGSGYEQYF TGTGCCAGTAGTAGAACCGGGACTAGCGGGAGTGGGTACGAGCAGTACTTC TRBV19 TRBD2 TRBJ2-7 .
CASSPRQGDYGYTF TGTGCCAGCTCACCCAGACAGGGTGACTATGGCTACACCTTC TRBV18 TRBD1 TRBJ1-2 .
CASSYTSGSTDTQYF TGTGCCAGCAGCTATACTAGCGGGAGTACAGATACGCAGTATTTT TRBV27 TRBD2 TRBJ2-3 .
CASRAGGGYEQYF TGTGCCTCGCGCGCAGGGGGCGGCTACGAGCAGTACTTC TRBV30 TRBD1 TRBJ2-7 .
CATYRGGYYGYTF TGTGCCACCTACAGGGGTGGTTACTATGGCTACACCTTC TRBV6-5 TRBD1 TRBJ1-2 .
CASSLGPPDSSYGYTF TGTGCCAGCAGCTTAGGCCCCCCTGACAGCTCCTATGGCTACACCTTC TRBV13 . TRBJ1-2 .
CASSTGQGRGTEAFF TGTGCCAGCAGCACCGGACAGGGGAGGGGTACTGAAGCTTTCTTT TRBV5-4 TRBD1 TRBJ1-1 .
CASSLGQGTYGYTF TGTGCCAGCAGCCTAGGACAGGGAACCTATGGCTACACCTTC TRBV6-5 TRBD1 TRBJ1-2 .
CASSESQGAQETQYF TGTGCCAGCAGTGAATCCCAGGGGGCTCAAGAGACCCAGTACTTC TRBV6-1 TRBD1 TRBJ2-5 .
CSVLQVENTEAFF TGCAGCGTTCTGCAGGTGGAGAACACTGAAGCTTTCTTT TRBV29-1 . TRBJ1-1 once
CASSRRTGEAGNTIYF TGTGCCAGTAGCAGGAGGACAGGGGAAGCTGGAAACACCATATATTTT TRBV19 TRBD1 TRBJ1-3 .
CASLEGGVMNTEAFF TGCGCCAGCTTAGAGGGAGGCGTCATGAACACTGAAGCTTTCTTT TRBV5-1 . TRBJ1-1 .